These T cell receptor beta chains were read from a single sample in a study of T cell responses to AZD1222 COVID-19 vaccine. Sequencing was performed with immunoSEQ multiplex PCR; in TCRdb, only in-frame clones are kept and a portion is missing. The repertoire holds some 96,000 clones, with approximately 87% as singletons. The source was peripheral blood, collected on day 0 of AZD1222 vaccination. The receptors were gathered from an adult in good health. Both conserved end residues are part of each CDR3. The D gene is left open where the match is weak. A row's size may be missing; if present it is once, few, many or a size class.

>.|.|TRBJ1-1|TRBV13
CASAQATEAFF
TGTGCCAGTGCTCAGGCCACTGAAGCTTTCTTT
>.|TRBD2|TRBJ2-3|TRBV4-1
CASSHPDYGTSGGDTQYF
TGCGCCAGCAGCCACCCCGATTACGGGACTAGCGGTGGGGATACGCAGTATTTT
>.|.|TRBJ2-5|TRBV27
CASSWSVRRETQYF
TGTGCCAGCAGTTGGTCAGTACGTCGAGAGACCCAGTACTTC
>.|.|TRBJ1-1|TRBV11-2
CASSLVVSTEAFF
TGTGCCAGCAGCTTAGTAGTGTCCACTGAAGCTTTCTTT
>once|.|TRBJ2-7|TRBV20-1
CSASQGTEQYF
TGCAGTGCTTCCCAAGGAACGGAGCAGTACTTC
>.|.|TRBJ1-5|TRBV9
CASSSDTYSNQPQHF
TGTGCCAGCAGCTCAGATACATATAGCAATCAGCCCCAGCATTTT
>.|.|TRBJ2-2|TRBV6-6
CASILARGPGELFF
TGTGCCAGCATCCTCGCTCGGGGTCCCGGGGAGCTGTTTTTT
>.|.|TRBJ1-1|TRBV6-5
CAIPRGTEAFF
TGTGCCATCCCCCGGGGGACTGAAGCTTTCTTT
>.|TRBD1|TRBJ2-7|TRBV5-3
CARSHLQGPTYEQYF
TGTGCCAGAAGCCACCTACAGGGGCCCACCTACGAGCAGTACTTC
>.|.|TRBJ1-1|TRBV5-6
CASSARTAVLGAFF
TGTGCCAGCAGCGCCAGGACAGCGGTCCTGGGGGCTTTCTTT
>once|.|TRBJ1-2|TRBV9
CASSDGPINYGYTF
TGTGCCAGCAGCGATGGACCGATTAACTATGGCTACACCTTC
>.|TRBD1|TRBJ1-5|TRBV27
CASRGTGWKNQPQHF
TGTGCCAGCAGGGGGACAGGGTGGAAAAATCAGCCCCAGCATTTT
>.|.|TRBJ1-4|TRBV7-9
CALRKEGSSSEKLFF
TGTGCCCTACGGAAAGAGGGGAGTAGCTCTGAAAAACTGTTTTTT
>few|TRBD1|TRBJ1-1|TRBV14
CASSPGTGFMNTEAFF
TGTGCCAGCAGCCCTGGGACAGGCTTCATGAACACTGAAGCTTTCTTT
>once|TRBD1|TRBJ1-1|TRBV12-5
CASGLGQGVGEAFF
TGTGCTAGTGGTTTGGGGCAGGGGGTGGGTGAAGCTTTCTTT
>.|.|TRBJ2-3|TRBV5-4
CASSLLGGGSTDTQYF
TGTGCCAGCAGCTTGCTTGGGGGGGGCAGCACAGATACGCAGTATTTT
>.|.|TRBJ1-2|TRBV3-1/TRBV3-2
CASSQGGGRGNGYTF
TGTGCCAGCAGCCAAGGTGGGGGCAGGGGTAATGGCTACACCTTC
>.|TRBD2|TRBJ2-1|TRBV7-2
CASSWGLAGGSDEQFF
TGTGCCAGCAGCTGGGGACTAGCGGGGGGATCCGATGAGCAGTTCTTC
>.|.|TRBJ1-5|TRBV7-9
CASSQGYGQANQPQHF
TGTGCCAGCAGCCAGGGGTATGGGCAGGCCAATCAGCCCCAGCATTTT
>.|.|TRBJ2-7|TRBV7-8
CASSLPTAGTYTEQYF
TGTGCCAGCAGCTTACCCACAGCCGGGACATACACCGAGCAGTACTTC
>.|TRBD1|TRBJ2-2|TRBV7-9
CASSVDRGRIGELFF
TGTGCCAGCAGCGTAGACAGGGGAAGGATCGGGGAGCTGTTTTTT
>.|.|TRBJ2-7|TRBV19
CASNDRGGTGNEQYF
TGTGCCAGTAACGACAGAGGCGGCACAGGGAACGAGCAGTACTTC
>.|.|TRBJ2-3|TRBV11-2
CASSLGAGSSTDTQYF
TGTGCCAGCAGCTTAGGAGCGGGCTCTAGCACAGATACGCAGTATTTT
>.|.|TRBJ1-2|TRBV15
CATSGMGLGYTF
TGTGCCACCAGCGGAATGGGGCTAGGCTACACCTTC
>.|.|TRBJ1-1|TRBV27
CASSFSVDGGTEAFF
TGTGCCAGCAGTTTCTCCGTTGACGGGGGGACTGAAGCTTTCTTT
>.|.|TRBJ1-5|TRBV7-2
CASSPGMQPQHF
TGTGCCAGCAGCCCAGGGATGCAGCCCCAGCATTTT
>.|.|TRBJ1-2|TRBV19
CASSINAANYGYTF
TGTGCCAGTAGTATAAATGCTGCTAACTATGGCTACACCTTC
>.|.|TRBJ1-5|TRBV5-6
CASSFNTGNQPQHF
TGTGCCAGCAGCTTTAATACGGGCAATCAGCCCCAGCATTTT
>.|TRBD1|TRBJ2-7|TRBV11-1
CASSVSDRGVFEQYF
TGTGCCAGCAGCGTATCGGACAGGGGCGTATTCGAGCAGTACTTC
>few|.|TRBJ2-1|TRBV6-6
CASTWSQEGEQFF
TGTGCCAGCACGTGGTCTCAGGAGGGTGAGCAGTTCTTC
>.|.|TRBJ2-7|TRBV3-1/TRBV3-2
CASSQDPSYF
TGTGCCAGCAGCCAAGATCCCTCGTACTTC
>.|.|TRBJ2-5|TRBV29-1
CSVAKGGKETQYF
TGCAGCGTTGCAAAGGGGGGGAAAGAGACCCAGTACTTC
>.|.|TRBJ1-4|TRBV5-1
CASSLMTEEKLFF
TGCGCCAGCAGCTTGATGACCGAGGAAAAACTGTTTTTT
>.|.|TRBJ1-5|TRBV4-1
CASSQEDLYQPQHF
TGCGCCAGCAGCCAAGAAGACCTGTATCAGCCCCAGCATTTT
>once|.|TRBJ1-4|TRBV6-5
CASNKEKLFF
TGTGCCAGCAATAAAGAAAAACTGTTTTTT
>.|.|TRBJ1-1|TRBV6-5
CASRQNREEFAEAFF
TGTGCCAGTAGACAGAACAGGGAGGAGTTCGCTGAAGCTTTCTTT